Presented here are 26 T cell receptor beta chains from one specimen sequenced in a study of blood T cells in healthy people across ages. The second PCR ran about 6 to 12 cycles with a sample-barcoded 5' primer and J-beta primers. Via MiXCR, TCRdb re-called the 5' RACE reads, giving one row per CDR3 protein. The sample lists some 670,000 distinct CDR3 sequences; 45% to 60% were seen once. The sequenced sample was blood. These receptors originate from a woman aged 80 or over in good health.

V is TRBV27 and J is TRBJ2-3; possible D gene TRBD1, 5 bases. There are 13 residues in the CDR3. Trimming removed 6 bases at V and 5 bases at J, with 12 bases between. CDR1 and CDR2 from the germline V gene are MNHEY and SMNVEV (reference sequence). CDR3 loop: CASRLQGGDTQYF. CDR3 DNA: TGTGCCAGCAGACTCCAGGGCGGAGATACGCAGTATTTT.

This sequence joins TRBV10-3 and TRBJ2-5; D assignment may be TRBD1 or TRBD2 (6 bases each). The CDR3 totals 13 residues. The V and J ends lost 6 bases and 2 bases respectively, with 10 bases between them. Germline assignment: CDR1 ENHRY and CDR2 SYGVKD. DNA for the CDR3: TGTGCCATCAGACCGGGGGCACAAGAGACCCAGTACTTC. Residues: CAIRPGAQETQYF.

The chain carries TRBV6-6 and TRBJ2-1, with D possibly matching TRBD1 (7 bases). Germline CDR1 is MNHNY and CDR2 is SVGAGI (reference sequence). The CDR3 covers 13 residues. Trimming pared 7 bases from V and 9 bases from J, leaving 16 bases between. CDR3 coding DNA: TGTGCCAGCACTGAGACAGGGCGGGGTGAGCAGTTCTTC. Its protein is CASTETGRGEQFF.

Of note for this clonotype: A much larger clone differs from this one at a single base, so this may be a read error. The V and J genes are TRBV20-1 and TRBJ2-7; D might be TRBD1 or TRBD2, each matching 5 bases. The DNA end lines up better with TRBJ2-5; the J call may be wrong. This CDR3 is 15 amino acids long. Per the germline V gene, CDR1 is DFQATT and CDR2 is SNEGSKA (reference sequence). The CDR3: CSTSNPPGPLETQYF. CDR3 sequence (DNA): TGCAGTACTAGTAACCCCCCGGGGCCCTTGGAGACCCAGTACTTC.

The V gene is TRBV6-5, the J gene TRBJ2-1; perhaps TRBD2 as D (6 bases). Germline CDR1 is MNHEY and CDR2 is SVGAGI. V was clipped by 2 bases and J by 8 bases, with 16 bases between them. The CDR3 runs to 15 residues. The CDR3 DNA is TGTGCCAGCAGTTACCGGGCTGGCGGGAAGTATGAGCAGTTCTTC. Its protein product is CASSYRAGGKYEQFF.

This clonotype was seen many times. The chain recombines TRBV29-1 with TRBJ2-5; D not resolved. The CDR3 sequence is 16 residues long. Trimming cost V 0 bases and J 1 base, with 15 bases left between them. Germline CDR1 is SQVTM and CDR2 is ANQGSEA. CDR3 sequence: CSVEEGSVKVQETQYF. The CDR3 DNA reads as TGCAGCGTTGAAGAGGGATCGGTGAAGGTCCAAGAGACCCAGTACTTC.

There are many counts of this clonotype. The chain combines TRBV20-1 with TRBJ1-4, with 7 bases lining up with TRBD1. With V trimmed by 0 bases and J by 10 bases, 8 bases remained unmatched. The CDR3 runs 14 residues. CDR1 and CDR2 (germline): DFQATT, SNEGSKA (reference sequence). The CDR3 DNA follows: TGCAGTGCTAGAGATTTACAGGGGACGGGAAAACTGTTTTTT. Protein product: CSARDLQGTGKLFF.

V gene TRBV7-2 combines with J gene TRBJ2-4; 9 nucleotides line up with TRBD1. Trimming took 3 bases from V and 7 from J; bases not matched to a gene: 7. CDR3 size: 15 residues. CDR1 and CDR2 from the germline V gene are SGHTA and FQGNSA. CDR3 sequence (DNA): TGTGCCAGCAGCTTCTCCTCCGGGACAGGGAACATTCAGTACTTC. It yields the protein CASSFSSGTGNIQYF.

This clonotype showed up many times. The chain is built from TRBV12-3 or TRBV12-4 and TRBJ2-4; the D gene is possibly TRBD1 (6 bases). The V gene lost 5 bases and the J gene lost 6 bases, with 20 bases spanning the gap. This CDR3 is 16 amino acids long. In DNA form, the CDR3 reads TGTGCCAGCAGTGACGCCCGACAGGCAGCAGGAAACATTCAGTACTTC. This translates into CASSDARQAAGNIQYF.

For the CDR3, the DNA is TGCGCCAGCAGCTTGGAGCTAGCGTACAATGAGCAGTACTTC. Its protein is CASSLELAYNEQYF. This sequence joins TRBV5-1 and TRBJ2-5; TRBD2 might be the D (6 bases). V lost 0 bases and J lost 11, with 17 bases in between. CDR3 size: 14 residues. Germline V lookup: CDR1 SGHRS, CDR2 YFSETQ.

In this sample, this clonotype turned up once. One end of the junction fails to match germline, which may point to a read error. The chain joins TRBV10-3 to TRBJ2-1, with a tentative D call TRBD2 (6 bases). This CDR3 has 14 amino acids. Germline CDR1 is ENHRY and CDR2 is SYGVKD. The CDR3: CATGRGGAGNERFF. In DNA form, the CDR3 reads TGTGCCACAGGAAGGGGAGGCGCGGGCAATGAGCGGTTCTTC.

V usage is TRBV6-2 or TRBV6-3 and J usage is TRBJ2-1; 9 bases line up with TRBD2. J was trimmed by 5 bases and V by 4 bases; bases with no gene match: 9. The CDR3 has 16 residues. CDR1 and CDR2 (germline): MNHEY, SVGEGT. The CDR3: CASSSLTSGAHNEQFF. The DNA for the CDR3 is TGTGCCAGCAGTTCCCTGACTAGCGGAGCCCACAATGAGCAGTTCTTC.

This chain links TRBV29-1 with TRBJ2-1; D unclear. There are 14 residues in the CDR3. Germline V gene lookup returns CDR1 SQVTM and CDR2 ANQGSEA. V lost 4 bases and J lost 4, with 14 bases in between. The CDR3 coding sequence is TGCAGCGTTGTTCCCCGCAGGCAGTACAATGAGCAGTTCTTC. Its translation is CSVVPRRQYNEQFF.

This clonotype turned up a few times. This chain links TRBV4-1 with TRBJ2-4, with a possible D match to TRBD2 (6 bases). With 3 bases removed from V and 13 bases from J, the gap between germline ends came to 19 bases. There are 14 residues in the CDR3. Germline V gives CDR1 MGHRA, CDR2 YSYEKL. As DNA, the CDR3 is TGCGCCAGCAGCCATACAACTGGAACGGGAGAGCAGTACTTC. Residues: CASSHTTGTGEQYF.

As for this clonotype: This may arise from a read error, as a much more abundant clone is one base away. DNA for the CDR3: TGCGCCGGCAGCTTGACTCCAGGGTTCAACAACCAAGAGACCCAGTACTTC. It yields the protein CAGSLTPGFNNQETQYF. V gene TRBV5-1 combines with J gene TRBJ2-5, with a tentative D call TRBD1 (5 bases). Germline V gene data show CDR1 as SGHRS and CDR2 as YFSETQ. The CDR3 is 17 residues long. Supplemented by reference TRBV5-1 and TRBJ2-5, the full variable domain reads KAGVTQTPRYLIKTRGQQVTLSCSPISGHRSVSWYQQTPGQGLQFLFEYFSETQRNKGNFPGRFSGRQFSNSRSEMNVSTLELGDSALYLCAGSLTPGFNNQETQYFGPGTRLLVL.

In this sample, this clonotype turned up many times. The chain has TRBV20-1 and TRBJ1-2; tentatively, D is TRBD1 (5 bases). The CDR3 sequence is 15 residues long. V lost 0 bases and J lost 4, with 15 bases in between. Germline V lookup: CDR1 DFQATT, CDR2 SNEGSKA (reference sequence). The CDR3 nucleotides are TGCAGTGCTAGAGATCTCGGGGGGGGTGTCTATGGCTACACCTTC. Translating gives CSARDLGGGVYGYTF.

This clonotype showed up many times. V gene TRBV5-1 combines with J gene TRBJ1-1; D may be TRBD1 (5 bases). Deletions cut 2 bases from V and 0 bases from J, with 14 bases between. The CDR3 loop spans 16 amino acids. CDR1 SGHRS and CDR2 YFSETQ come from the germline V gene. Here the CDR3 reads CASSFLGLGVNTEAFF. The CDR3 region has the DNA TGCGCCAGCAGCTTTTTGGGTTTGGGGGTGAACACTGAAGCTTTCTTT.

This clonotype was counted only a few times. The CDR3 DNA reads as TGTGCCAGCAGTTACTCAGGGGGGAACGTTGCCAAAAACATTCAGTACTTC. This encodes CASSYSGGNVAKNIQYF. The J gene is TRBJ2-4, the V gene TRBV6-2 or TRBV6-3, with D possibly called TRBD1 or TRBD2 (6 bases each). This CDR3 region has 17 residues. V was clipped by 0 bases and J by 1 base, with 13 bases between them. From germline, CDR1 is MNHEY and CDR2 SVGEGT.

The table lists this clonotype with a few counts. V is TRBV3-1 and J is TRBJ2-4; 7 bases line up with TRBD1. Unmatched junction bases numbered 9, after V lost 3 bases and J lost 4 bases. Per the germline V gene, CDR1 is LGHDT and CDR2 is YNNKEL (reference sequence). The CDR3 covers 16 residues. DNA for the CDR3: TGTGCCAGCAGCCACGAGGCCGCCAGGGGGAAAAACATTCAGTACTTC. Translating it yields CASSHEAARGKNIQYF.

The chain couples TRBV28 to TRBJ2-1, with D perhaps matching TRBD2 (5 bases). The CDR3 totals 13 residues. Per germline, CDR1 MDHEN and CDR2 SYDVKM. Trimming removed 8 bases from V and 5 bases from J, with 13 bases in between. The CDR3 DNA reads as TGTGCCAGCCGACGAGCGGCAGACAATGAGCAGTTCTTC. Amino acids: CASRRAADNEQFF.

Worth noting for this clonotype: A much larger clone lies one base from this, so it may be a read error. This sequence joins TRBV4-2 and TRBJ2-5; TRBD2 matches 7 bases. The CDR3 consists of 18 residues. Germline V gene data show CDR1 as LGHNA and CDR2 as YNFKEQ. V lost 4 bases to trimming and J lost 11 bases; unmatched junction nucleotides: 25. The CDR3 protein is CASSPLASSGASGLEQYF. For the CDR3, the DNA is TGTGCCAGCAGCCCCCTGGCTTCGAGTGGCGCTAGCGGTCTTGAGCAGTACTTC.

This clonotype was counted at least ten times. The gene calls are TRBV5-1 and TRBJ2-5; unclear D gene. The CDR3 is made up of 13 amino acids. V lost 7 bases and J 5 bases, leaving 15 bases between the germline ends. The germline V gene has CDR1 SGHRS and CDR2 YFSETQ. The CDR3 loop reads CASWSAAQETQYF. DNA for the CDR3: TGCGCCAGCTGGTCGGCAGCTCAGGAGACCCAGTACTTC. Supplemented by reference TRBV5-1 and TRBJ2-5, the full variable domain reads KAGVTQTPRYLIKTRGQQVTLSCSPISGHRSVSWYQQTPGQGLQFLFEYFSETQRNKGNFPGRFSGRQFSNSRSEMNVSTLELGDSALYLCASWSAAQETQYFGPGTRLLVL.

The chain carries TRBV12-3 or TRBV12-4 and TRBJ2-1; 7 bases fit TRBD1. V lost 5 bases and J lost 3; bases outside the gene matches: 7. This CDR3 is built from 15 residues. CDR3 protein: CASSKGAGNYNEQFF. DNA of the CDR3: TGTGCCAGCAGTAAGGGGGCAGGGAACTACAATGAGCAGTTCTTC.

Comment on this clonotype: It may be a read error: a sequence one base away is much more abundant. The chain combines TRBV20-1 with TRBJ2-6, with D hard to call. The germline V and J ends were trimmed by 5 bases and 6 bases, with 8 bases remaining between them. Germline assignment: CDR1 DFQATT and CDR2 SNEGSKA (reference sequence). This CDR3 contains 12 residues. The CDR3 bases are TGCAGTGCTGGAGTTGCGGCCAACGTCCTGACTTTC. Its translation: CSAGVAANVLTF.

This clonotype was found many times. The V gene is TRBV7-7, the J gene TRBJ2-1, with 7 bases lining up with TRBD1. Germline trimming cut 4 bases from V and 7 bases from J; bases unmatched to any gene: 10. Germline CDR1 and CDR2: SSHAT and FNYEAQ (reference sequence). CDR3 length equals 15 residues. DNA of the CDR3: TGTGCCAGCAGCTCCGACAGGGTCCGTATTAATGAGCAGTTCTTC. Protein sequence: CASSSDRVRINEQFF.

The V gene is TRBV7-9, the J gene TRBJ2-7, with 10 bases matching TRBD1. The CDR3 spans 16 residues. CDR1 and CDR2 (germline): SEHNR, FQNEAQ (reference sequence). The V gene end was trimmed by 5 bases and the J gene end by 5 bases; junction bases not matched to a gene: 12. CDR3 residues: CASSRPPGQGKNEQYF. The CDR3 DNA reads TGTGCCAGCAGCCGACCCCCGGGACAGGGGAAGAACGAGCAGTACTTC.